This T cell receptor (beta chain) was obtained from a study of T-cell reconstitution after alpha-beta-depleted transplantation in children. Library preparation (for TCRbeta) was performed with unique molecular identifiers. TCRdb analysed the PCR reads with MiXCR anew, one entry per CDR3 protein. Found here are roughly 500,000 distinct CDR3 sequences, around 19% of them singletons; the top ten hold less than 4%. There are a few counts of this clonotype. This CDR3 is built from 14 residues. V dropped 2 bases and J dropped 1 base, with 9 bases sitting between them. Germline V lookup: CDR1 SGDLS, CDR2 YYNGEE.

The rearrangement uses TRBV9 and TRBJ1-1; D is perhaps TRBD1 (5 bases). Specimen: PBMCs from the stem cell graft donor, collected from the stem cell graft. This TCR was sampled from a human donor who donated a stem cell graft to a child with acute lymphoblastic leukemia. In DNA, the CDR3 is TGTGCCAGCAGCGTGGGACGGGCGAACACTGAAGCTTTCTTT. Its translation is CASSVGRANTEAFF.